The TCR beta chain under discussion was sequenced for a study of CD8 T cells in ankylosing spondylitis. Study-level points and caveats: CD8+ by phenotype, disease-linked clones were relatively rare in peripheral blood. What seemed typical of ankylosing spondylitis blood was a TCR beta motif built from 8 or 9 highly homologous variants. Past studies reported some motif variants in reactive arthritis synovial fluid and blood.

As concerns this clonotype: What it recognizes is unknown.

By quantitative 5'-RACE with molecular barcodes, the TCR beta libraries were made. TCRdb called the 5' RACE reads again in MiXCR, with one record for every CDR3 protein. The sample has about 39,000 distinct CDR3 sequences; 10% are singletons. Trimming pared 3 bases from V and 0 bases from J, leaving 9 bases between. CDR1 is SGHVS, CDR2 FQNEAQ, per germline. The CDR3 is 15 amino acids. The chain links TRBV7-8 to TRBJ1-5; TRBD1 might be the D (6 bases). The clonotype was recovered from a male donor with ankylosing spondylitis or in good health (not recorded which). Sample: blood, either unsorted or a sorted T cell fraction (not recorded which). The CDR3 region is CASSFYRDSNQPQHF. The DNA of the CDR3 is TGTGCCAGCAGCTTTTACAGGGATAGCAATCAGCCCCAGCATTTT.